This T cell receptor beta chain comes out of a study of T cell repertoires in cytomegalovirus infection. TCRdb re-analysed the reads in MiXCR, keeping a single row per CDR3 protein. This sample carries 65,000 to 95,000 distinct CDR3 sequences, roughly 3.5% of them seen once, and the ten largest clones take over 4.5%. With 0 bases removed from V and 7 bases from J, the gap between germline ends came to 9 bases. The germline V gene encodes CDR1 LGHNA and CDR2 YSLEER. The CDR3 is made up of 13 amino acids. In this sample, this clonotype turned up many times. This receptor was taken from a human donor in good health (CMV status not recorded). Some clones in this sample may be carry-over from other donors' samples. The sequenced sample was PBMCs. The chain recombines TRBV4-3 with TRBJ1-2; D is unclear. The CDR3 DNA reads TGCGCCAGCAGCCAAGATACCCGAAGTGGCTACACCTTC. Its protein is CASSQDTRSGYTF.